What follows describes a single T cell receptor (beta chain). Per the original methods: Estimation of nucleated cell counts relied on the amplification of reference gene primers. The table came from immunoSEQ multiplex PCR; TCRdb's copy has only in-frame clones and leaves some out. V and J calls and clone size are given by that table; D and trimming were obtained from the DNA. This table has more than 90,000 clones, approximately 85% appearing once. The data derive from a study of blood T cell repertoires in COVID-19. Background on the study: The origin of the acute and convalescent COVID-19 samples was the United States, Italy and Spain. PBMCs, B-cell-depleted T cells, or T cells were the source of the cDNA or gDNA that made up the material.

V trimming: 0 bases; J trimming: 4 bases; junction bases outside the gene matches: 9. The V gene's germline CDR1 is LGHNA and CDR2 YNFKEQ. The CDR3 is 17 amino acids. The chain couples TRBV4-2 to TRBJ2-3; 8 nucleotides align to TRBD1. The receptor was derived from a man between 65 and 85 years old with acute or convalescent COVID-19. Sequenced material: peripheral blood. The CDR3 region is CASSQDGGGQGSDTQYF. The CDR3 bases are TGTGCCAGCAGCCAAGATGGGGGAGGACAGGGCTCAGATACGCAGTATTTT.